These 13 T cell receptor beta chains were sequenced from one sample in a study of vaccination and CD4 T cells after COVID-19. The Oncomine TCR Beta short-read assay was what sequenced the DNA obtained from cultured CD4+ T cells. In TCRdb, the PCR reads were re-called with MiXCR into one record per CDR3 protein. The sample lists 17,000 or so distinct CDR3 sequences, roughly 30% occurring once. No cognate antigen is known for these TCRs. Treatment given: roughly nine-day PBMC culture with coronavirus spike peptide pools or control peptides (ViraFEST assay). Sequenced: cultured CD4+ T cells from blood. These receptors were collected from a human donor with COVID-19.

The chain recombines TRBV20-1 with TRBJ1-2, with 7 positions matching TRBD1. The CDR3 sequence is 13 residues long. Germline V lookup: CDR1 DFQATT, CDR2 SNEGSKA (reference sequence). The trim removed 6 bases at V and 5 bases at J, leaving 9 bases unmatched. CDR3 sequence (DNA): TGCAGTGCCGAGACGGGACAGAAGTATGGCTACACCTTC. It encodes CSAETGQKYGYTF.

This chain uses TRBV7-6 with TRBJ2-3; D gene unclear. The CDR3 is 15 amino acids. Germline V gene sequence: CDR1 SGHVS, CDR2 FNYEAQ. Deletions cut 2 bases from V and 1 base from J, with 10 bases between. DNA of the CDR3: TGTGCCAGCAGCTTACTCGCTGGGGGCACAGATACGCAGTATTTT. Encoded protein: CASSLLAGGTDTQYF.

The chain links TRBV24-1 to TRBJ2-7, with 11 bases identical to TRBD2. J gave up 2 bases and V 4 bases, and 15 bases lay outside the gene matches. Germline V CDR1 and CDR2: KGHDR, SFDVKD. The CDR3 runs to 19 residues. The DNA of the CDR3 is TGTGCCACCAGTGAGATCCGAGCTAGCGGGGGGAAGGAACCCTACGAGCAGTACTTC. Its translation is CATSEIRASGGKEPYEQYF.

This clonotype was seen only a few times. V gene TRBV20-1 combines with J gene TRBJ2-7, with a tentative D call TRBD1 (7 bases). The CDR3 has 13 residues. V lost 6 bases and J 3 bases, leaving 15 bases between the germline ends. Germline loops: CDR1 DFQATT, CDR2 SNEGSKA (reference sequence). The CDR3 spells CSARGAADYEQYF. Here the CDR3 DNA reads TGCAGTGCCAGGGGGGCGGCCGACTACGAGCAGTACTTC.

The rearrangement links TRBV6-5 to TRBJ1-6; D remains ambiguous. Germline CDR1 and CDR2: MNHEY and SVGAGI. Trimming took 0 bases from V and 0 from J, leaving 12 bases between them. The CDR3 has 18 amino acids. The CDR3 DNA sequence: TGTGCCAGCAGTTACTCGTTTCCCGCGAGCTCCTATAATTCACCCCTCCACTTT. This sequence encodes CASSYSFPASSYNSPLHF.

This clonotype showed up just once. CDR3 protein: CASSESIGKNEKLFF. The CDR3 DNA is TGTGCCAGCAGTGAATCCATCGGGAAAAATGAAAAACTGTTTTTT. V gene TRBV25-1 combines with J gene TRBJ1-4; D uncertain. This CDR3 has 15 amino acids. Germline V gene sequence: CDR1 MGHDK, CDR2 SYGVNS. V was clipped by 1 base and J by 5 bases, with 11 bases between them.

This rearrangement joins TRBV5-1 to TRBJ2-7, with D hard to call. This CDR3 contains 14 residues. V gave up 0 bases and J gave up 1 base, with 8 bases separating them. In germline, CDR1 is SGHRS, CDR2 YFSETQ. In nucleotides, the CDR3 is TGCGCCAGCAGCTTGGTTGGCAGTTCCTACGAGCAGTACTTC. As protein: CASSLVGSSYEQYF.

V is TRBV5-1 and J is TRBJ2-1; possible D gene TRBD1, 6 bases. In germline, CDR1 is SGHRS, CDR2 YFSETQ. The length of the CDR3 is 14 residues. Between the trimmed V and J ends, which lost 4 bases and 10 bases, there was a span of 18 bases. The CDR3: CASSPGTNFREQFF. The CDR3 DNA reads as TGCGCCAGCAGCCCGGGGACAAATTTCAGGGAGCAGTTCTTC.

The chain has TRBV21-1 and TRBJ2-7; the table's D gene call, TRBD2, was not cross checked with the DNA. TRBV21-1 is labeled a pseudogene. This CDR3 contains 14 residues. The CDR3 DNA reads TGTGCCAGCAGCAAGAGGGTCCAGGCCTACGAGCAGTACTTC. It yields the protein CASSKRVQAYEQYF.

This clonotype was picked up a small number of times. This chain joins TRBV11-3 and TRBJ2-2; no definite D call. The CDR3 consists of 13 residues. The V end lost 5 bases, the J end lost 6 bases, and 10 bases lay between the germline ends. Per the germline V gene, CDR1 is SGHNT and CDR2 is YENEEA. The CDR3 here is CASSESRPGELFF. CDR3 bases: TGTGCCAGCAGCGAAAGTAGACCCGGGGAGCTGTTTTTT.

With regard to this clonotype: Compared with germline, one end of the junction differs, possibly owing to a read error. CDR3 residues: CASREPATEAFF. Here the CDR3 DNA reads TGTGCCAGCCGGGAGCCAGCTACTGAAGCTTTCTTC. This chain links TRBV28 with TRBJ1-1, with D unclear. The CDR3 contains 12 residues. Germline V gene lookup returns CDR1 MDHEN and CDR2 SYDVKM.

As DNA, the CDR3 is TGTGCCAGCAGCTCCGCCATCGGACTCGCCCTTGGCACCGGGGAGCTGTTTTTT. It codes for CASSSAIGLALGTGELFF. This chain links TRBV5-4 with TRBJ2-2; weak D call: TRBD2 (5 bases). The length of the CDR3 is 18 residues. CDR1 is SGHNT, CDR2 YYREEE, per germline (reference sequence). V lost 3 bases and J lost 4, with 22 bases in between.

This clonotype was seen only a few times. This sequence joins TRBV20-1 and TRBJ1-5; D may be TRBD1 (5 bases). V dropped 4 bases and J dropped 6 bases, with 19 bases sitting between them. Germline CDR1 DFQATT, CDR2 SNEGSKA (reference sequence). The CDR3 sequence is 15 residues long. This CDR3 reads CSATHPQGGRQPQHF. DNA of the CDR3: TGCAGTGCTACCCACCCCCAGGGAGGTCGTCAGCCCCAGCATTTT.